This is a list of T cell receptor beta chains from one sample in a study of T-cell reconstitution after alpha-beta-depleted transplantation in children. MiXCR was run by TCRdb on the PCR reads, yielding one entry per CDR3 protein. The sample holds hundreds of thousands of distinct CDR3 sequences, roughly 10% seen once. The starting material was peripheral blood, obtained 180 days after TCRalphabeta/CD19-depleted stem cell transplant. These receptors were taken from a male patient between 2 and 10 years old who had a stem cell transplant for chronic granulomatous disease, so the T cells may come from the graft donor. The CDR3 runs from the conserved cysteine through the conserved F or W. The D gene is left open where the match is weak. Rows give clone size only sometimes, using once, few, many, or a class for an expanded clone.

j_gene: TRBJ2-1; v_gene: TRBV7-8; abundance: many; d_gene: -; CDR3aa: CASSSGSGPNGNNEQFF; CDR3nt: TGTGCCAGCAGCTCAGGATCCGGGCCCAATGGCAACAATGAGCAGTTCTTC
j_gene: TRBJ2-7; v_gene: TRBV7-2; abundance: many; d_gene: -; CDR3aa: CASSLELSGGYEQYF; CDR3nt: TGTGCCAGCAGCTTAGAACTTAGCGGAGGGTACGAGCAGTACTTC
j_gene: TRBJ2-3; v_gene: TRBV4-2; abundance: many; d_gene: -; CDR3aa: CASSQTELDTQYF; CDR3nt: TGTGCCAGCAGCCAAACAGAGTTAGATACGCAGTATTTT
j_gene: TRBJ1-5; v_gene: TRBV19; abundance: many; d_gene: -; CDR3aa: CASTRGSNQPQHF; CDR3nt: TGTGCCAGTACAAGGGGTAGCAATCAGCCCCAGCATTTT
j_gene: TRBJ2-1; v_gene: TRBV7-7; abundance: many; d_gene: TRBD2; CDR3aa: CASSPSAGLPHNEQFF; CDR3nt: TGTGCCAGCAGCCCATCCGCGGGACTACCCCACAATGAGCAGTTCTTC
j_gene: TRBJ2-7; v_gene: TRBV7-9; abundance: many; d_gene: -; CDR3aa: CASSQGTVEQYF; CDR3nt: TGTGCCAGCAGCCAAGGGACTGTCGAGCAGTACTTC
j_gene: TRBJ2-7; v_gene: TRBV5-6; abundance: -; d_gene: TRBD2; CDR3aa: CASSAGTRVTYEQYF; CDR3nt: TGTGCCAGCAGCGCCGGGACTAGGGTTACCTACGAGCAGTACTTC
j_gene: TRBJ2-3; v_gene: TRBV2; abundance: few; d_gene: TRBD1; CDR3aa: CASKRDRGPDTQYF; CDR3nt: TGTGCCAGCAAGCGGGACAGGGGACCCGATACGCAGTATTTT
j_gene: TRBJ1-1; v_gene: TRBV2; abundance: -; d_gene: -; CDR3aa: CASSEKWSRDGYMNTEAFF; CDR3nt: TGTGCCAGCAGTGAAAAGTGGTCCAGGGACGGGTATATGAACACTGAAGCTTTCTTT
j_gene: TRBJ2-1; v_gene: TRBV18; abundance: many; d_gene: TRBD1; CDR3aa: CASSQTGPSFYNEQFF; CDR3nt: TGTGCCAGCTCACAGACAGGGCCCTCCTTCTACAATGAGCAGTTCTTC
j_gene: TRBJ2-1; v_gene: TRBV12-3/TRBV12-4; abundance: many; d_gene: TRBD1; CDR3aa: CASRRTGVNEQFF; CDR3nt: TGTGCCAGCAGAAGAACAGGGGTCAATGAGCAGTTCTTC